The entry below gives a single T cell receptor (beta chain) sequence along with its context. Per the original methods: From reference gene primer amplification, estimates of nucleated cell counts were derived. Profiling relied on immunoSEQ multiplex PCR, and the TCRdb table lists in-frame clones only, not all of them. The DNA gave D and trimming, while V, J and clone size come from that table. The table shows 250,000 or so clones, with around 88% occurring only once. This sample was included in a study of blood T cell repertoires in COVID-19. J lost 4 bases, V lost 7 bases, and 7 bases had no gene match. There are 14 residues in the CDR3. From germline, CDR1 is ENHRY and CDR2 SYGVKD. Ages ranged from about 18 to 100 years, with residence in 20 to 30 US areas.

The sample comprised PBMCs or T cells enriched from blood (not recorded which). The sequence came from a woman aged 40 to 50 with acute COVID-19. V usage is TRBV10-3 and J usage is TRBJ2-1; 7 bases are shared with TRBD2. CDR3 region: CAITPEAGYNEQFF. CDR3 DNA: TGTGCCATCACTCCCGAAGCGGGGTACAATGAGCAGTTCTTC.